These 3 T cell receptor beta chains were sequenced from one sample in a study of blood T cell repertoires in COVID-19 (dated by TCRdb to about 2020). The library was produced with the immunoSEQ multiplex PCR assay. TCRdb holds this immuneACCESS table with in-frame rearrangements only. Some clones are missing; in checked studies, unresolved V genes explain under half, and the rest has no known cause. This sample is represented by 130,000 to 150,000 clones; roughly 79% of them were singletons. The ten most abundant clones make up 6.5% to 8.5% of the sample. Sample: peripheral blood. These receptors were obtained from a human donor with acute or convalescent COVID-19. The donor label of this sample is uncertain.

The chain links TRBV24-1 to TRBJ2-1; D possibly corresponds to TRBD1 (5 bases). Trimming left V 9 bases short and J 0 bases short, with 8 bases between. The CDR3 runs 13 residues. The germline CDR1 and CDR2 sequences are KGHDR and SFDVKD. The CDR3 here is CATHRFSYNEQFF. The CDR3 DNA is TGTGCCACCCACAGGTTCTCCTACAATGAGCAGTTCTTC.

In its sample, this clone was seen a few times. The chain recombines TRBV23-1 with TRBJ2-1, with 7 bases matching TRBD1. TRBV23-1 is annotated as an ORF whose role is uncertain. V shed 5 bases and J 6 bases; nucleotides not matched to a gene: 7. This CDR3 has 14 amino acids. Here the CDR3 DNA reads TGCGCCAGCAGTATCCACCGGGACAGCAATGAGCAGTTCTTC. As protein: CASSIHRDSNEQFF.

This clone was observed a few times. V and J are TRBV7-9 and TRBJ2-7, with a possible D match to TRBD2 (5 bases). Trimming cost V 4 bases and J 7 bases, with 17 bases left between them. Per the germline V gene, CDR1 is SEHNR and CDR2 is FQNEAQ (reference sequence). The CDR3 has 14 amino acids. CDR3 coding DNA: TGTGCCAGCAGCTCCGGACTCCCCCCTACGGAGCAGTACTTC. It encodes CASSSGLPPTEQYF.